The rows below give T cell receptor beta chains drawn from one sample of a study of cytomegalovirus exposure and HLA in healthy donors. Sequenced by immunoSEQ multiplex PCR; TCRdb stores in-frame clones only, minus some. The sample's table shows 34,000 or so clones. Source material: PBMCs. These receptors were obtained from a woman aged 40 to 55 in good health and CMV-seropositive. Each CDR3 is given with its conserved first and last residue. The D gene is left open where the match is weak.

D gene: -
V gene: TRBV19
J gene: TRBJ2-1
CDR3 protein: CASKEAAGTQQFF
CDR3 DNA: TGTGCCAGTAAAGAAGCCGCAGGGACACAGCAGTTCTTC

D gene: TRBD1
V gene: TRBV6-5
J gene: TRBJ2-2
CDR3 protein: CASRKQGTNTGELFF
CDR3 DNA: TGTGCCAGCAGAAAACAGGGGACCAACACCGGGGAGCTGTTTTTT

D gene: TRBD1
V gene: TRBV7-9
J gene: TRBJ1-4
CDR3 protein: CASSQQGYGKLFF
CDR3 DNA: TGTGCCAGCAGCCAACAGGGGTACGGAAAACTGTTTTTT

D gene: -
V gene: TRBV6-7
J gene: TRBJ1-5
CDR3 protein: CASNGRSQPQHF
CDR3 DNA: TGTGCCAGCAACGGCAGGTCTCAGCCCCAGCATTTT

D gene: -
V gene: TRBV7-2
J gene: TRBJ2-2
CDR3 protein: CASSLQQGNTGELFF
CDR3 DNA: TGTGCCAGCAGCTTGCAGCAGGGGAACACCGGGGAGCTGTTTTTT

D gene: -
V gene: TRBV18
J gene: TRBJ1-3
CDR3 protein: CASSPSGLGNTIYF
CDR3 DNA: TGTGCCAGCTCACCATCGGGTTTAGGAAACACCATATATTTT

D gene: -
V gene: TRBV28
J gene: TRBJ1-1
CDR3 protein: CASSSPTPGNTEAFF
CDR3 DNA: TGTGCCAGCAGTTCTCCAACTCCGGGGAACACTGAAGCTTTCTTT

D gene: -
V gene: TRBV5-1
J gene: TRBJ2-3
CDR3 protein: CASSFLGGQYF
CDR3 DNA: TGCGCCAGCAGCTTCCTCGGGGGGCAGTATTTT

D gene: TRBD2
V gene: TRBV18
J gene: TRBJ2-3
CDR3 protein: CASSRATSGRPDTQYF
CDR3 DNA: TGTGCCAGCTCGAGAGCGACTAGCGGGAGGCCAGATACGCAGTATTTT

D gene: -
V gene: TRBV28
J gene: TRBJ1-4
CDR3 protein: CASTPRDIFSTNEKLFF
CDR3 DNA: TGTGCCAGCACCCCAAGGGACATCTTTTCAACTAATGAAAAACTGTTTTTT

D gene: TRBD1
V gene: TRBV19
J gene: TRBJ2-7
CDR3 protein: CASSPGQVYEQYF
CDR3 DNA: TGTGCCAGTAGTCCCGGACAGGTCTACGAGCAGTACTTC

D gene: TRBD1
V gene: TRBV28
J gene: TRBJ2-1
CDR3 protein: CASWDRGRNEQFF
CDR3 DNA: TGTGCCAGCTGGGACAGGGGGCGTAATGAGCAGTTCTTC

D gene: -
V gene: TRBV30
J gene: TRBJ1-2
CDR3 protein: CAWSVGQGPYGYTF
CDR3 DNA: TGTGCCTGGAGTGTGGGTCAGGGGCCATATGGCTACACCTTC

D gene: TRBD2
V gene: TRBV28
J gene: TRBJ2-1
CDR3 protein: CASSPSGGAYNEQFF
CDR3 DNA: TGTGCCAGCAGTCCCAGCGGGGGGGCCTACAATGAGCAGTTCTTC

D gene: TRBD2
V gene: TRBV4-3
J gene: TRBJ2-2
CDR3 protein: CASSQSAGLAIGELFF
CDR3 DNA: TGCGCCAGCAGCCAAAGCGCGGGACTAGCTATCGGGGAGCTGTTTTTT

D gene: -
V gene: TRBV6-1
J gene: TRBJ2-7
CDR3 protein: CASSESRLSSYEQYF
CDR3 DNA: TGTGCCAGCAGTGAGTCAAGACTAAGCTCCTACGAGCAGTACTTC

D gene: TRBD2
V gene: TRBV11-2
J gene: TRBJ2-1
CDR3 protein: CASSLGGLGHEQFF
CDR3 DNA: TGTGCCAGCAGCTTAGGGGGACTAGGCCATGAGCAGTTCTTC

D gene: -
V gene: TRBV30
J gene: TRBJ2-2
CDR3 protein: CAWSRRRAGWTANTGELFF
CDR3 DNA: TGTGCCTGGAGTAGAAGAAGGGCGGGTTGGACAGCGAACACCGGGGAGCTGTTTTTT

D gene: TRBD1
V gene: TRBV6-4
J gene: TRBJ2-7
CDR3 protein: CASSEGGQSYEQYF
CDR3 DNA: TGTGCCAGCAGTGAAGGGGGACAGAGCTACGAGCAGTACTTC

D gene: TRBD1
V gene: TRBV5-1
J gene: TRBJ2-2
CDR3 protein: CASSFTGQGGTGELFF
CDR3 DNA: TGCGCCAGCAGCTTTACGGGACAGGGGGGCACCGGGGAGCTGTTTTTT

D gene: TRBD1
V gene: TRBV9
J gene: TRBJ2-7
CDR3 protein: CASSVGGQGIYEQYF
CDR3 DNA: TGTGCCAGCAGCGTAGGAGGACAGGGGATCTACGAGCAGTACTTC

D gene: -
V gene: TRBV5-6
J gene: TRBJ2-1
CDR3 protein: CASSPGHYNEQFF
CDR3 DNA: TGTGCCAGCAGCCCAGGGCATTACAATGAGCAGTTCTTC

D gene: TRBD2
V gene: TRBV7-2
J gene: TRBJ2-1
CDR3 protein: CASSLSSGGARNEQFF
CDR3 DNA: TGTGCCAGCAGCTTATCCAGCGGGGGGGCCCGGAATGAGCAGTTCTTC

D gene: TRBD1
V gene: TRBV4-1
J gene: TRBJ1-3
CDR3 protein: CASSLQGDSGNTIYF
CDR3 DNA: TGCGCCAGCAGCCTCCAGGGGGACTCTGGAAACACCATATATTTT

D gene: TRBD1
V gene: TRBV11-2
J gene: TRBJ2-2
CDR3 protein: CASSLGSWDSNTGELFF
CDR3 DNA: TGTGCCAGCAGCTTAGGGTCCTGGGACAGCAACACCGGGGAGCTGTTTTTT

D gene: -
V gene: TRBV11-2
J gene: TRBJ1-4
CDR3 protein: CASARFGEKLFF
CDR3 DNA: TGTGCCAGCGCTCGATTCGGTGAAAAACTGTTTTTT

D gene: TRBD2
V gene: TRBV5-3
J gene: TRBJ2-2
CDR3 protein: CARSRGGLTNTGELFF
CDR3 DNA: TGTGCCAGAAGCCGGGGGGGACTAACGAACACCGGGGAGCTGTTTTTT

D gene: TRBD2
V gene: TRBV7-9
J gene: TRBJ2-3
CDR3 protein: CASSLSSGSTDTQYF
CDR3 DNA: TGTGCCAGCAGCTTATCTAGCGGGAGCACAGATACGCAGTATTTT

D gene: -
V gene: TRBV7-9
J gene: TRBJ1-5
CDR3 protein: CASSSIWGGDQPQHF
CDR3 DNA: TGTGCCAGCAGCTCCATCTGGGGGGGCGATCAGCCCCAGCATTTT

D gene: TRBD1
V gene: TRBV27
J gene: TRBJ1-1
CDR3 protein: CASRRGTGYTEAFF
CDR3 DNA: TGTGCCAGCAGGAGGGGGACAGGGTACACTGAAGCTTTCTTT

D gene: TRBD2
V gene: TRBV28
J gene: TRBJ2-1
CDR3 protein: CASSLPSGGAHNEQFF
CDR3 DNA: TGTGCCAGCAGTCTCCCTAGCGGGGGGGCCCACAATGAGCAGTTCTTC

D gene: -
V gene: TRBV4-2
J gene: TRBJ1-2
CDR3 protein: CASSQGQGTYGYTF
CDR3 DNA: TGTGCCAGCAGCCAAGGCCAGGGGACCTATGGCTACACCTTC

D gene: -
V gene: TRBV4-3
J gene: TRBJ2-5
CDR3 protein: CASSQERGWVETQYF
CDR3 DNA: TGCGCCAGCAGCCAAGAGAGAGGATGGGTAGAGACCCAGTACTTC

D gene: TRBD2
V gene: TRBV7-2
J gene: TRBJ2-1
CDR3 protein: CASSLGSGLAGVYEQFF
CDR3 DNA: TGTGCCAGCAGCTTAGGCTCTGGACTAGCGGGAGTTTATGAGCAGTTCTTC

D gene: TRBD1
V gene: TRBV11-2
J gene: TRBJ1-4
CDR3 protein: CASSFTGALTNEKLFF
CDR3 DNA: TGTGCCAGCAGCTTTACAGGGGCATTGACTAATGAAAAACTGTTTTTT

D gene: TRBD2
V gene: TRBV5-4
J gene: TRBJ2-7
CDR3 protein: CASSLSGLAGLYEQYF
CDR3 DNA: TGTGCCAGCAGCTTGTCAGGGCTAGCGGGACTCTACGAGCAGTACTTC

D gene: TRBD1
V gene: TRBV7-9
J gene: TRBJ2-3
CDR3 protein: CASSAQGIFTDTQYF
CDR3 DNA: TGTGCCAGCAGCGCACAGGGGATCTTTACAGATACGCAGTATTTT

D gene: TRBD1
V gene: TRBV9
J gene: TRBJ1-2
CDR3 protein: CASSAGTATFYGYTF
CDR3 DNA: TGTGCCAGCAGCGCCGGGACAGCGACTTTCTATGGCTACACCTTC

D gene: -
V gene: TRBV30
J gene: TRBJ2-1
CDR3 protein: CAWRTSHNEQFF
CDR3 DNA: TGTGCCTGGAGGACTAGTCACAATGAGCAGTTCTTC

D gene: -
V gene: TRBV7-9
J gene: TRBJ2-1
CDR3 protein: CASSSPGYRYNEQFF
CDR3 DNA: TGTGCCAGCAGCTCCCCGGGATATCGCTACAATGAGCAGTTCTTC

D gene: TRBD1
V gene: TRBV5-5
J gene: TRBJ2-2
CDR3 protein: CASSFYRGENTGELFF
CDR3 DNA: TGTGCCAGCAGCTTCTACAGGGGAGAAAATACCGGGGAGCTGTTTTTT

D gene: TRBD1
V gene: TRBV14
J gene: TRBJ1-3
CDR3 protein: CASSRQTGTGFSSGNTIYF
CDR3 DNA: TGTGCCAGCAGCCGCCAGACCGGGACAGGGTTTAGCTCTGGAAACACCATATATTTT

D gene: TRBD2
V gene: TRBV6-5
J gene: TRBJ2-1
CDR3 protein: CASSYSGTSGSNEQFF
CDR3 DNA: TGTGCCAGCAGTTACTCCGGGACTAGCGGGAGCAATGAGCAGTTCTTC

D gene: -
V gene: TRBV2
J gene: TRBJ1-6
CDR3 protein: CASKGDYNSPLHF
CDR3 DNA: TGTGCCAGCAAGGGGGACTATAATTCACCCCTCCACTTT

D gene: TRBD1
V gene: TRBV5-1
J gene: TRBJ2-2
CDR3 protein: CASSPAPQGAGGELFF
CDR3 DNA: TGCGCCAGCAGCCCGGCCCCCCAGGGGGCTGGCGGGGAGCTGTTTTTT

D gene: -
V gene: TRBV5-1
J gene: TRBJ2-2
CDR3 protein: CASSLQGTPPGELFF
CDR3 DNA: TGCGCCAGCAGCTTGCAGGGGACCCCTCCCGGGGAGCTGTTTTTT

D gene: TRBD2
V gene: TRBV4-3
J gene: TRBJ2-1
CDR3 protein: CASSRGLAGADEQFF
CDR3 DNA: TGCGCCAGCAGCCGCGGACTAGCGGGAGCGGATGAGCAGTTCTTC

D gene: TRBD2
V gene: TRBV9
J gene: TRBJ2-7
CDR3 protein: CASSVAGTSGIYEQYF
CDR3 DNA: TGTGCCAGCAGCGTAGCGGGGACTAGCGGGATCTACGAGCAGTACTTC